Listed below are T cell receptor beta chains from one sample, sequenced in a study of blood T cell repertoires in COVID-19. Sequenced by immunoSEQ multiplex PCR; TCRdb stores in-frame clones only, minus some. This table holds under 60,000 clones, 70% to 90% found once. The source material was peripheral blood. These receptors were collected from a human donor in a cohort sampled during active COVID-19. Each CDR3 is given with its conserved first and last residue. Fields, in order: D gene, clone size, J gene, CDR3 length, V gene, CDR3 DNA, CDR3 protein. A D gene is named only where the DNA matches it firmly. Size tells how often a clone was seen (once, few, many) or the class of an expanded clone, and some rows leave it out.

d_call: NA
clone_size: few
j_call: TRBJ2-3
cdr3_length: 14
v_call: TRBV4-1
cdr3_nt: TGCGCCAGCAGCCAACCGACAGCCGGGGATACGCAGTATTTT
cdr3_aa: CASSQPTAGDTQYF

d_call: NA
clone_size: NA
j_call: TRBJ1-2
cdr3_length: 15
v_call: TRBV5-4
cdr3_nt: TGTGCCAGCAGCTTTAAACAGGGAGCTAACTATGGCTACACCTTC
cdr3_aa: CASSFKQGANYGYTF

d_call: NA
clone_size: NA
j_call: TRBJ2-7
cdr3_length: 18
v_call: TRBV5-1
cdr3_nt: TGCGCCAGCAGCTGGGAGACTCTGCCCAGCGGTCCCTCCTACGAGCAGTACTTC
cdr3_aa: CASSWETLPSGPSYEQYF

d_call: TRBD2
clone_size: NA
j_call: TRBJ2-1
cdr3_length: 15
v_call: TRBV7-2
cdr3_nt: TGTGCCAGCAGCTTAGTTTGGGGGGGGAACAATGAGCAGTTCTTC
cdr3_aa: CASSLVWGGNNEQFF

d_call: NA
clone_size: NA
j_call: TRBJ1-3
cdr3_length: 12
v_call: TRBV10-3
cdr3_nt: TGTGCCATCAGTGAGTCTTCGAACACCATATATTTT
cdr3_aa: CAISESSNTIYF

d_call: NA
clone_size: NA
j_call: TRBJ1-2
cdr3_length: 12
v_call: TRBV6-6
cdr3_nt: TGTGCCAGCAGTGACACTAACTATGGCTACACCTTC
cdr3_aa: CASSDTNYGYTF

d_call: TRBD2
clone_size: NA
j_call: TRBJ2-3
cdr3_length: 16
v_call: TRBV5-1
cdr3_nt: TGCGCCAGCAGCTTCAGGCTAGCGGGGAGCACAGATACGCAGTATTTT
cdr3_aa: CASSFRLAGSTDTQYF

d_call: TRBD1
clone_size: NA
j_call: TRBJ1-3
cdr3_length: 15
v_call: TRBV6-1
cdr3_nt: TGTGCCAGCAGTGAATTCACAGGGGTGGGAAACACCATATATTTT
cdr3_aa: CASSEFTGVGNTIYF

d_call: NA
clone_size: NA
j_call: TRBJ2-6
cdr3_length: 13
v_call: TRBV7-8
cdr3_nt: TGTGCCAGCAGCCCAGCTGGGGCCAACGTCCTGACTTTC
cdr3_aa: CASSPAGANVLTF

d_call: NA
clone_size: NA
j_call: TRBJ1-2
cdr3_length: 14
v_call: TRBV24-1
cdr3_nt: TGTGCCACCAGTGATACGGGTCTTAACTATGGCTACACCTTC
cdr3_aa: CATSDTGLNYGYTF

d_call: NA
clone_size: NA
j_call: TRBJ1-6
cdr3_length: 18
v_call: TRBV5-6
cdr3_nt: TGTGCCAGCAGCTTGGTAGGATTGTGGCAGGGGTCGATTTCACCCCTCCACTTT
cdr3_aa: CASSLVGLWQGSISPLHF

d_call: NA
clone_size: NA
j_call: TRBJ2-7
cdr3_length: 15
v_call: TRBV5-1
cdr3_nt: TGCGCCAGCAGCTCCGGTGAGGGGGGGGTCTCGGAGCAGTACTTC
cdr3_aa: CASSSGEGGVSEQYF

d_call: TRBD1
clone_size: NA
j_call: TRBJ1-1
cdr3_length: 17
v_call: TRBV6-4
cdr3_nt: TGTGCCAGCAGTGACTCAAGGGGGCGTCTAAAAGTGACTGAAGCTTTCTTT
cdr3_aa: CASSDSRGRLKVTEAFF

d_call: NA
clone_size: NA
j_call: TRBJ1-3
cdr3_length: 17
v_call: TRBV28
cdr3_nt: TGTGCCAGCAGTTTAGGGTACGGGGACACCTCTGGAAACACCATATATTTT
cdr3_aa: CASSLGYGDTSGNTIYF

d_call: NA
clone_size: NA
j_call: TRBJ1-1
cdr3_length: 12
v_call: TRBV5-4
cdr3_nt: TGTGCCAGCAGCTTGTGGGGCGGGAAAGCTTTCTTT
cdr3_aa: CASSLWGGKAFF

d_call: TRBD1
clone_size: NA
j_call: TRBJ1-4
cdr3_length: 22
v_call: TRBV6-4
cdr3_nt: TGTGCCAGCAGTGCCTCCATTAGAAACAGGGGCCGCGCAACCCGAACTAATGAAAAACTGTTTTTT
cdr3_aa: CASSASIRNRGRATRTNEKLFF

d_call: NA
clone_size: NA
j_call: TRBJ1-1
cdr3_length: 14
v_call: TRBV11-2
cdr3_nt: TGTGCCAGCAGCTCAGGCCCGATGAACACTGAAGCTTTCTTT
cdr3_aa: CASSSGPMNTEAFF

d_call: TRBD1
clone_size: NA
j_call: TRBJ1-2
cdr3_length: 15
v_call: TRBV5-4
cdr3_nt: TGTGCCAGCAGCGCGGTGGAAACAGGGGTCTATGGCTACACCTTC
cdr3_aa: CASSAVETGVYGYTF

d_call: TRBD2
clone_size: NA
j_call: TRBJ2-2
cdr3_length: 16
v_call: TRBV4-3
cdr3_nt: TGCGCCAGCAGCCAAGGGACTAGCGGGGGGACCGGGGAGCTGTTTTTT
cdr3_aa: CASSQGTSGGTGELFF

d_call: TRBD2
clone_size: few
j_call: TRBJ2-3
cdr3_length: 15
v_call: TRBV11-2
cdr3_nt: TGTGCCAGCAGCCGGACTAGCGTAATTGCAGATACGCAGTATTTT
cdr3_aa: CASSRTSVIADTQYF

d_call: NA
clone_size: NA
j_call: TRBJ2-7
cdr3_length: 14
v_call: TRBV10-2
cdr3_nt: TGCGCCAGCAGTGGTCCCGGGGGAGCCCAGGAGCAGTACTTC
cdr3_aa: CASSGPGGAQEQYF

d_call: TRBD1
clone_size: NA
j_call: TRBJ2-7
cdr3_length: 18
v_call: TRBV18
cdr3_nt: TGTGCCAGCTCACCACGTCCCGGGACAGGGGATTTGGCCTACGAGCAGTACTTC
cdr3_aa: CASSPRPGTGDLAYEQYF

d_call: TRBD2
clone_size: NA
j_call: TRBJ2-5
cdr3_length: 15
v_call: TRBV6-5
cdr3_nt: TGTGCCAGCAGTCCCTCGACTAGCGGGCACGGGACCCAGTACTTC
cdr3_aa: CASSPSTSGHGTQYF

d_call: TRBD1
clone_size: NA
j_call: TRBJ1-1
cdr3_length: 15
v_call: TRBV30
cdr3_nt: TGTGCCTTAGCTGCCCGGACAGGGGCGAACACTGAAGCTTTCTTT
cdr3_aa: CALAARTGANTEAFF

d_call: NA
clone_size: NA
j_call: TRBJ2-1
cdr3_length: 15
v_call: TRBV18
cdr3_nt: TGTGCCAGCTCCCCAAGGATGGAGGCCTCTAATGAGCAGTTCTTC
cdr3_aa: CASSPRMEASNEQFF

d_call: NA
clone_size: few
j_call: TRBJ2-7
cdr3_length: 13
v_call: TRBV30
cdr3_nt: TGTGCCTGGACGTTACCGAGCTCCTACGAGCAGTACTTC
cdr3_aa: CAWTLPSSYEQYF

d_call: NA
clone_size: few
j_call: TRBJ1-2
cdr3_length: 13
v_call: TRBV29-1
cdr3_nt: TGCAGCGTTGAGGCGGGGGCTCACTATGGCTACACCTTC
cdr3_aa: CSVEAGAHYGYTF

d_call: NA
clone_size: NA
j_call: TRBJ2-3
cdr3_length: 12
v_call: TRBV28
cdr3_nt: TGTGCCAGCAGCCCTGGATGGGCACAGCAGTATTTT
cdr3_aa: CASSPGWAQQYF

d_call: TRBD2
clone_size: many
j_call: TRBJ2-2
cdr3_length: 15
v_call: TRBV30
cdr3_nt: TGTGCCCTCACCCAGCGGGGGGGCCGGACCGGGGAGCTGTTTTTT
cdr3_aa: CALTQRGGRTGELFF

d_call: TRBD1
clone_size: NA
j_call: TRBJ1-1
cdr3_length: 16
v_call: TRBV9
cdr3_nt: TGTGCCAGCAGCCCCCACGCGGGACAGGAGAACACTGAAGCTTTCTTT
cdr3_aa: CASSPHAGQENTEAFF

d_call: TRBD2
clone_size: NA
j_call: TRBJ2-7
cdr3_length: 14
v_call: TRBV5-1
cdr3_nt: TGCGCCAGCAGCTTGACTAGCGGGACCTACGAGCAGTACTTC
cdr3_aa: CASSLTSGTYEQYF

d_call: TRBD2
clone_size: NA
j_call: TRBJ2-7
cdr3_length: 15
v_call: TRBV6-2/TRBV6-3
cdr3_nt: TGTGCCAGCAGTTACATGGCGCGGGGGACTGGGGAGCAGTACTTC
cdr3_aa: CASSYMARGTGEQYF

d_call: TRBD1
clone_size: NA
j_call: TRBJ1-5
cdr3_length: 12
v_call: TRBV6-5
cdr3_nt: TGTGCCAGCCTCTACAGGGGTCAGCCCCAGCATTTT
cdr3_aa: CASLYRGQPQHF

d_call: TRBD2
clone_size: NA
j_call: TRBJ2-1
cdr3_length: 14
v_call: TRBV20-1
cdr3_nt: TGCAGTGCTAGTTATTGGAGCGGGGCGAATGAGCAGTTCTTC
cdr3_aa: CSASYWSGANEQFF

d_call: NA
clone_size: NA
j_call: TRBJ1-2
cdr3_length: 13
v_call: TRBV30
cdr3_nt: TGTGCCTGGAGTATCGAACCTATTTATGGCTACACCTTC
cdr3_aa: CAWSIEPIYGYTF

d_call: NA
clone_size: NA
j_call: TRBJ1-1
cdr3_length: 15
v_call: TRBV9
cdr3_nt: TGTGCCAGCAGCGTAGGTAGACAGTCGAACACTGAAGCTTTCTTT
cdr3_aa: CASSVGRQSNTEAFF

d_call: TRBD2
clone_size: NA
j_call: TRBJ2-3
cdr3_length: 15
v_call: TRBV10-3
cdr3_nt: TGTGCCATCAGTGAGCCCGGGACTAGCAAAGATACGCAGTATTTT
cdr3_aa: CAISEPGTSKDTQYF

d_call: TRBD2
clone_size: once
j_call: TRBJ2-3
cdr3_length: 18
v_call: TRBV5-1
cdr3_nt: TGCGCCAGCAGCTTGCGACTAGCGGGGGGTTTCGGCACAGATACGCAGTATTTT
cdr3_aa: CASSLRLAGGFGTDTQYF

d_call: TRBD1
clone_size: NA
j_call: TRBJ2-4
cdr3_length: 12
v_call: TRBV12-3/TRBV12-4
cdr3_nt: TGTGCCAGCAGTTTCCGGGACAGGGGTGGGTACTTC
cdr3_aa: CASSFRDRGGYF

d_call: TRBD2
clone_size: NA
j_call: TRBJ2-1
cdr3_length: 15
v_call: TRBV6-5
cdr3_nt: TGTGCCAGCAGCCCCGGACTAGCGGTTAACAATGAGCAGTTCTTC
cdr3_aa: CASSPGLAVNNEQFF

d_call: NA
clone_size: NA
j_call: TRBJ1-2
cdr3_length: 13
v_call: TRBV24-1
cdr3_nt: TGTGCCACCAGTGCCTACGCAGGGGATGGCTACACCTTC
cdr3_aa: CATSAYAGDGYTF

d_call: TRBD1
clone_size: NA
j_call: TRBJ1-1
cdr3_length: 12
v_call: TRBV11-2
cdr3_nt: TGTGCCAGCAGCAAGAGACAGGGGTGGGATTTCTTT
cdr3_aa: CASSKRQGWDFF

d_call: NA
clone_size: once
j_call: TRBJ1-2
cdr3_length: 16
v_call: TRBV12-5
cdr3_nt: TGTGCTAGTGGTTCCCATGGGGCAAACCGCCTAGGGGGCTACACCTTC
cdr3_aa: CASGSHGANRLGGYTF

d_call: TRBD1
clone_size: NA
j_call: TRBJ2-2
cdr3_length: 15
v_call: TRBV7-2
cdr3_nt: TGTGCCAGCAGCGACAGGGGGCAGAACACCGGGGAGCTGTTTTTT
cdr3_aa: CASSDRGQNTGELFF

d_call: NA
clone_size: NA
j_call: TRBJ1-2
cdr3_length: 13
v_call: TRBV3-1/TRBV3-2
cdr3_nt: TGTGCCAGCAGCACCCGGGGGGGAGATGGCTACACCTTC
cdr3_aa: CASSTRGGDGYTF

d_call: TRBD2
clone_size: NA
j_call: TRBJ2-1
cdr3_length: 14
v_call: TRBV3-1/TRBV3-2
cdr3_nt: TGTGCCAGCAGCCAAGTCTCGGGGGGAGGTGAGCAGTTCTTC
cdr3_aa: CASSQVSGGGEQFF

d_call: TRBD1
clone_size: few
j_call: TRBJ1-1
cdr3_length: 14
v_call: TRBV7-2
cdr3_nt: TGTGCCAGCAGCTTGGACAGGGGGCGAACTGAAGCTTTCTTT
cdr3_aa: CASSLDRGRTEAFF

d_call: NA
clone_size: NA
j_call: TRBJ2-6
cdr3_length: 17
v_call: TRBV7-2
cdr3_nt: TGTGCCAGCAGCTTAGTGGGGGCAGCCTCTGGGGCCAACGTCCTGACTTTC
cdr3_aa: CASSLVGAASGANVLTF

d_call: NA
clone_size: few
j_call: TRBJ1-2
cdr3_length: 15
v_call: TRBV18
cdr3_nt: TGTGCCAGCTCACCACCGTCAGGTCTGGGCTATGGCTACACCTTC
cdr3_aa: CASSPPSGLGYGYTF